The 8 T cell receptor beta chains given below trace back to one sample, sequenced in a study of shared clonotypes between healthy human individuals. The protocol was immunoSEQ multiplex PCR, while the TCRdb copy is restricted to in-frame clones and leaves out a portion. The sample carries about 1.1 million clones, approximately 75% recorded once. Source material: memory CD4+ T cells from PBMCs. The subset: CD45RA-negative fraction. These TCRs come from a man between 18 and 29 years old in good health. Some clones in this sample may be carry-over from other donors' samples.

This clone was found once. The rearrangement uses TRBV27 and TRBJ2-2; no firm D call. The CDR3 extends over 11 amino acids. Germline CDR1 MNHEY, CDR2 SMNVEV (reference sequence). Trimming removed 9 bases from V and 5 bases from J, with 7 bases in between. CDR3 DNA: TGTGCCAGTCCGATTACCGGGGAGCTGTTTTTT. As protein: CASPITGELFF.

J is TRBJ2-2 and V is TRBV5-4; TRBD2 aligns across 10 bases. V shed 0 bases and J 7 bases; nucleotides not matched to a gene: 9. CDR1 and CDR2 (germline): SGHNT, YYREEE (reference sequence). The CDR3 runs to 17 residues. The DNA of the CDR3 is TGTGCCAGCAGCTTGGGGACTAGCGGAGACCTGAGCGGGGAGCTGTTTTTT. Translating gives CASSLGTSGDLSGELFF.

This rearrangement joins TRBV5-1 to TRBJ1-2, with D perhaps matching TRBD1 (6 bases). The germline gives CDR1 SGHRS, CDR2 YFSETQ. V gave up 3 bases and J gave up 7 bases, with 10 bases separating them. The CDR3 extends over 12 amino acids. In DNA, the CDR3 is TGCGCCAGCAGCTCCAACAGGGCTGGCTACACCTTC. This translates into CASSSNRAGYTF. Together with reference TRBV5-1 and TRBJ1-2, the CDR3 gives the full variable domain: KAGVTQTPRYLIKTRGQQVTLSCSPISGHRSVSWYQQTPGQGLQFLFEYFSETQRNKGNFPGRFSGRQFSNSRSEMNVSTLELGDSALYLCASSSNRAGYTFGSGTRLTVV.

This sequence joins TRBV27 and TRBJ2-1; 7 bases line up with TRBD1. The CDR3 runs 16 residues. Germline V gives CDR1 MNHEY, CDR2 SMNVEV (reference sequence). V lost 0 bases, J lost 6 bases, and 8 bases stayed unmatched. The CDR3 DNA reads as TGTGCCAGCAGTTTATCCCCGGGACAGATTTTCAATGAGCAGTTCTTC. Encoded protein: CASSLSPGQIFNEQFF.

This clone has just one count. The chain couples TRBV19 to TRBJ2-1, with D perhaps TRBD1 (6 bases). CDR1 is LNHDA and CDR2 is SQIVND in the germline V gene (reference sequence). The ends were cut back, 6 bases at V and 1 base at J, with 10 bases in the middle. This CDR3 is 14 amino acids long. As DNA, the CDR3 is TGTGCCAGTAGATCGACAGGTTCCTACAATGAGCAGTTCTTC. Its translation is CASRSTGSYNEQFF.

This clone was counted once. This chain's CDR3 is CAISQTVGYGYTF. The CDR3 coding sequence is TGTGCCATCAGCCAGACGGTTGGCTATGGCTACACCTTC. The V call is TRBV10-3, the J call TRBJ1-2; D is uncertain. This CDR3 region has 13 residues. V lost 6 bases, J lost 4 bases, and 12 bases lay in between. Germline assignment: CDR1 ENHRY and CDR2 SYGVKD.

A single count supports this clone. The genes are TRBV14 and TRBJ2-7; 9 positions agree with TRBD1. This CDR3 spans 14 amino acids. Germline lookup yields CDR1 SGHDN and CDR2 FVKESK. V lost 4 bases, J lost 6 bases, and 7 bases stayed unmatched. In nucleotides, the CDR3 is TGTGCCAGCAGCCGACCGGGACAGGGCGGCGAGCAGTACTTC. Its protein product is CASSRPGQGGEQYF.

This clone appeared a single time. The rearrangement links TRBV10-3 to TRBJ2-5; D is unclear. The CDR3 spans 13 residues. With 6 bases removed from V and 1 base from J, the gap between germline ends came to 9 bases. Looked up from germline, CDR1 is ENHRY and CDR2 is SYGVKD. CDR3: CAISDRVQETQYF. The CDR3 region has the DNA TGTGCCATCAGCGATCGGGTCCAAGAGACCCAGTACTTC.